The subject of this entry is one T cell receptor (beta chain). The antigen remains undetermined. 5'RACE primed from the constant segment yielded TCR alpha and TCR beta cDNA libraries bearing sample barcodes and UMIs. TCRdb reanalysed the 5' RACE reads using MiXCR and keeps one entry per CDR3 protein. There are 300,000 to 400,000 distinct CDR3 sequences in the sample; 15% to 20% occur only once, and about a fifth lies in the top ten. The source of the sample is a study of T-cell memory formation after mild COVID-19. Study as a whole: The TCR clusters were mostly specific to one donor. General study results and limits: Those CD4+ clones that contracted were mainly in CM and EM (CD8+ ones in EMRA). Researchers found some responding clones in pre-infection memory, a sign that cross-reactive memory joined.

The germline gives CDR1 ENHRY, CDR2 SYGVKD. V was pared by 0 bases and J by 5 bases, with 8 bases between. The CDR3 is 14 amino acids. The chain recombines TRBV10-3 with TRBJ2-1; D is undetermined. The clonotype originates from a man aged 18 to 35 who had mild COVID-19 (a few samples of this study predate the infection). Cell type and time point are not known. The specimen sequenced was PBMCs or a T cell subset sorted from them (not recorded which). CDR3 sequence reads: CAISESSLNNEQFF. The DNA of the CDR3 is TGTGCCATCAGTGAGTCCTCTCTCAACAATGAGCAGTTCTTC.